One and the same sample provided the 27 T cell receptor beta chains below, sequenced in a study of cytomegalovirus exposure and HLA in healthy donors. The PCR was carried out with 60 Vbeta primers and 13 Jbeta primers. The repertoire was sequenced with immunoSEQ multiplex PCR; TCRdb's copy has only in-frame clones and lacks some. The repertoire has about 120,000 clones, approximately 10% of them found once; the top ten carry just over 4.5%. The sequenced sample consisted of PBMCs. These receptors were obtained from a woman under 30 in good health and CMV-seropositive.

In nucleotides, the CDR3 is TGTGCCAGCAGCTTGTTTGCTAGCGGGAACACCGGGGAGCTGTTTTTT. This encodes CASSLFASGNTGELFF. The chain links TRBV5-6 to TRBJ2-2, with 7 bases fitting TRBD2. V shed 1 base and J 1 base; nucleotides not matched to a gene: 4. CDR3 length equals 16 residues. Germline V gives CDR1 SGHDT, CDR2 YYEEEE.

The chain recombines TRBV19 with TRBJ1-4; D gene ambiguous. V lost 5 bases, J lost 8 bases, and 15 bases lay in between. The CDR3 totals 14 residues. The germline V gene has CDR1 LNHDA and CDR2 SQIVND (reference sequence). The CDR3 DNA follows: TGTGCCAGTAGTTTGGGAAGGACTGGGGAAAAACTGTTTTTT. It translates to CASSLGRTGEKLFF.

The chain combines TRBV30 with TRBJ1-2; D ambiguous. The length of the CDR3 is 15 residues. Germline-derived CDR1 and CDR2 are GTSNPN and SVGIG (reference sequence). The ends were cut back, 2 bases at V and 5 bases at J, with 18 bases in the middle. The CDR3 loop is CAWSSVRSLGYGYTF. The CDR3 nucleotides read TGTGCCTGGAGTTCCGTTCGTTCTCTCGGGTATGGCTACACCTTC.

The chain combines TRBV30 with TRBJ1-2, with 8 positions matching TRBD1. The CDR3 has 13 amino acids. Per the germline V gene, CDR1 is GTSNPN and CDR2 is SVGIG (reference sequence). V lost 1 base, J lost 5 bases, and 3 bases stayed unmatched. CDR3 protein: CAWSGQGAYGYTF. For the CDR3, the DNA is TGTGCCTGGAGTGGCCAGGGGGCTTATGGCTACACCTTC.

This rearrangement joins TRBV25-1 to TRBJ2-2; D is possibly TRBD1 (5 bases). Germline V gene sequence: CDR1 MGHDK, CDR2 SYGVNS. V lost 0 bases and J 3 bases, leaving 5 bases between the germline ends. This CDR3 has 14 amino acids. CDR3 sequence reads: CASSEYRDTGELFF. CDR3 in DNA: TGTGCCAGCAGTGAATACAGGGACACCGGGGAGCTGTTTTTT.

The genes are TRBV9 and TRBJ1-2; D is undetermined. With 0 bases removed from V and 4 bases from J, the gap between germline ends came to 10 bases. Germline loops: CDR1 SGDLS, CDR2 YYNGEE. The CDR3 spans 14 residues. The CDR3 region has the DNA TGTGCCAGCAGCGTAGGTCAGGCGAGCTATGGCTACACCTTC. This gives the protein CASSVGQASYGYTF.

In DNA form, the CDR3 reads TGCGCCAGCAGCTTCTCAGGGGACAGCAATCAGCCCCAGCATTTT. Residues: CASSFSGDSNQPQHF. The chain combines TRBV5-1 with TRBJ1-5, with D possibly TRBD1 on 6 matching bases. V was trimmed by 2 bases and J by 1 base, leaving 10 bases between them. There are 15 residues in the CDR3. CDR1 is SGHRS, CDR2 YFSETQ, per germline. The whole variable domain, filled in from reference TRBV5-1 and TRBJ1-5, reads KAGVTQTPRYLIKTRGQQVTLSCSPISGHRSVSWYQQTPGQGLQFLFEYFSETQRNKGNFPGRFSGRQFSNSRSEMNVSTLELGDSALYLCASSFSGDSNQPQHFGDGTRLSIL.

The gene calls are TRBV4-1 and TRBJ2-1; TRBD2 matches 14 bases. This CDR3 region has 21 residues. Germline V gene sequence: CDR1 MGHRA, CDR2 YSYEKL. Unmatched junction bases numbered 15, after V lost 4 bases and J lost 1 base. The CDR3: CASSPQDPGLAGDWSYNEQFF. CDR3 DNA sequence: TGCGCCAGCAGCCCCCAAGACCCGGGACTAGCGGGAGATTGGTCCTACAATGAGCAGTTCTTC.

The chain carries TRBV19 and TRBJ2-7; TRBD2 aligns across 12 bases. Germline-derived CDR1 and CDR2 are LNHDA and SQIVND (reference sequence). J gave up 4 bases and V 5 bases, and 3 bases lay outside the gene matches. The CDR3 is 14 amino acids. CDR3 sequence (DNA): TGTGCCAGTAGTGCCGGGACTAGCGGGTACGAGCAGTACTTC. This gives the protein CASSAGTSGYEQYF.

This clone was recorded a few times. V and J are TRBV5-4 and TRBJ2-7, with D possibly being TRBD2 (6 bases). Germline V CDR1 and CDR2: SGHNT, YYREEE (reference sequence). The V end lost 1 base, the J end lost 4 bases, and 9 bases lay between the germline ends. The CDR3 is made up of 13 amino acids. CDR3 coding DNA: TGTGCCAGCAGCTTGTTGGGACTTTACGAGCAGTACTTC. Translating gives CASSLLGLYEQYF. Combining the CDR3 with reference TRBV5-4 and TRBJ2-7 gives the whole variable domain ETGVTQSPTHLIKTRGQQVTLRCSSQSGHNTVSWYQQALGQGPQFIFQYYREEENGRGNFPPRFSGLQFPNYSSELNVNALELDDSALYLCASSLLGLYEQYFGPGTRLTVT.

This clone was recorded a few times. The rearrangement uses TRBV10-3 and TRBJ2-7; 7 bases agree with TRBD2. The germline gives CDR1 ENHRY, CDR2 SYGVKD. CDR3 length: 14 amino acids. Trimming at V came to 2 bases and at J to 5 bases, leaving 6 bases not matched to a gene. The DNA of the CDR3 is TGTGCCATCAGTGAGCGGGGAGGGCCCCACGAGCAGTACTTC. This gives the protein CAISERGGPHEQYF.

The chain carries TRBV7-9 and TRBJ2-7; 10 bases align to TRBD1. Germline V gene sequence: CDR1 SEHNR, CDR2 FQNEAQ (reference sequence). V trimming: 2 bases; J trimming: 7 bases; junction bases outside the gene matches: 5. The CDR3 length is 14 residues. CDR3 region: CASSLWDRGGEQYF. The CDR3 DNA is TGTGCCAGCAGCTTATGGGACAGGGGCGGTGAGCAGTACTTC.

This sequence joins TRBV6-5 and TRBJ1-2; TRBD1 matches 9 bases. The germline CDR1 and CDR2 sequences are MNHEY and SVGAGI. V lost 6 bases and J lost 6; bases outside the gene matches: 11. This CDR3 contains 15 residues. The CDR3 region is CASSPPTGGIDGYTF. In DNA form, the CDR3 reads TGTGCCAGCAGCCCCCCGACAGGGGGTATAGATGGCTACACCTTC.

This clone was seen more than once but under ten times. The V gene is TRBV9, the J gene TRBJ1-5; possibly TRBD1 for D (5 bases). Trimming shortened V by 0 bases and J by 3 bases, and 10 bases separated the two germline ends. Germline assignment: CDR1 SGDLS and CDR2 YYNGEE. CDR3 size: 15 residues. CDR3 nucleotide sequence: TGTGCCAGCAGCGTAGCTGCGGACACCAATCAGCCCCAGCATTTT. This gives the protein CASSVAADTNQPQHF.

This clone was seen a handful of times. The gene calls are TRBV5-1 and TRBJ2-1; TRBD2 might be the D (6 bases). The CDR3 totals 14 residues. The V end was cut by 6 bases, the J end by 5 bases, with 15 bases between. Germline V lookup: CDR1 SGHRS, CDR2 YFSETQ. CDR3 protein: CASMGTGFDNEQFF. In DNA, the CDR3 is TGCGCCAGCATGGGGACTGGATTCGACAATGAGCAGTTCTTC.

The chain couples TRBV19 to TRBJ1-4, with D possibly being TRBD1 (6 bases). CDR1 LNHDA and CDR2 SQIVND come from the germline V gene (reference sequence). With 8 bases removed from V and 1 base from J, the gap between germline ends came to 20 bases. This CDR3 is built from 17 residues. CDR3 DNA sequence: TGTGCCAGTGGGTACAGGGAGAGAAGAATAACTAATGAAAAACTGTTTTTT. It yields the protein CASGYRERRITNEKLFF.

The chain uses TRBV5-1 and TRBJ2-5; D unresolved. CDR3 length: 13 residues. Trimming left V 0 bases short and J 4 bases short, with 7 bases between. Per the germline V gene, CDR1 is SGHRS and CDR2 is YFSETQ. DNA for the CDR3: TGCGCCAGCAGCTTGGGTGGAGTAGAGACCCAGTACTTC. It yields the protein CASSLGGVETQYF.

The gene calls are TRBV19 and TRBJ2-1; 8 bases agree with TRBD2. Trimming cost V 5 bases and J 3 bases; bases outside gene matches: 9. CDR1 LNHDA and CDR2 SQIVND come from the germline V gene (reference sequence). The CDR3 spans 16 residues. In nucleotides, the CDR3 is TGTGCCAGTAGTTCGCCGGGGGGGGACTACTACAATGAGCAGTTCTTC. This sequence encodes CASSSPGGDYYNEQFF.

V gene TRBV2 combines with J gene TRBJ2-6; D remains ambiguous. Germline V gene lookup returns CDR1 SNHLY and CDR2 FYNNEI. V was shortened by 4 bases and J by 2 bases, with 6 bases between the two germline ends. The CDR3 is made up of 14 amino acids. CDR3 sequence: CASSGGAGANVLTF. For the CDR3, the DNA is TGTGCCAGCAGTGGAGGCGCTGGGGCCAACGTCCTGACTTTC. Looking up the rest from reference TRBV2 and TRBJ2-6 gives the full variable domain: EPEVTQTPSHQVTQMGQEVILRCVPISNHLYFYWYRQILGQKVEFLVSFYNNEISEKSEIFDDQFSVERPDGSNFTLKIRSTKLEDSAMYFCASSGGAGANVLTFGAGSRLTVL.

This clone was picked up a small number of times. V is TRBV2 and J is TRBJ2-7, with D possibly being TRBD1 (6 bases). The germline V gene encodes CDR1 SNHLY and CDR2 FYNNEI. Trimming shortened V by 6 bases and J by 2 bases, and 14 bases separated the two germline ends. The CDR3 runs 14 residues. CDR3 amino acids: CASSEQQGPYEQYF. CDR3 nucleotides: TGTGCCAGCAGCGAACAACAGGGCCCCTACGAGCAGTACTTC.

This clone has only a few counts. The chain uses TRBV6-1 and TRBJ1-5; D is unresolved. Deletions cut 4 bases from V and 0 bases from J, with 10 bases between. From germline, CDR1 is MNHNS and CDR2 SASEGT. There are 15 residues in the CDR3. The chain's CDR3 is CASSGEVGSNQPQHF. In nucleotides, the CDR3 is TGTGCCAGCAGTGGGGAGGTGGGTAGCAATCAGCCCCAGCATTTT.

J is TRBJ1-2 and V is TRBV5-6, with a tentative D call TRBD1 (6 bases). CDR1 and CDR2 from the germline V gene are SGHDT and YYEEEE. There are 15 residues in the CDR3. V was clipped by 4 bases and J by 7 bases, with 20 bases between them. CDR3 in amino acids: CASSHPGQGHGGYTF. The CDR3 DNA reads as TGTGCCAGCAGCCACCCCGGGCAGGGGCATGGTGGCTACACCTTC.

This clone occurred a few times. This sequence joins TRBV5-4 and TRBJ1-3; D may be TRBD1 (6 bases). With 0 bases removed from V and 0 bases from J, the gap between germline ends came to 7 bases. The CDR3 loop spans 15 amino acids. Germline-derived CDR1 and CDR2 are SGHNT and YYREEE (reference sequence). The CDR3 protein is CASSLEGGSGNTIYF. The CDR3 DNA reads TGTGCCAGCAGCTTGGAAGGGGGCTCTGGAAACACCATATATTTT.

This clone was seen only a few times. The V gene is TRBV7-2, the J gene TRBJ2-1; 12 nucleotides match TRBD2. Germline V gene lookup returns CDR1 SGHTA and CDR2 FQGNSA. J was trimmed by 6 bases and V by 5 bases; bases with no gene match: 14. The CDR3 consists of 18 residues. As DNA, the CDR3 is TGTGCCAGCAGCCCTAGTCCCACTAGCGGGAGGAGGGGCAATGAGCAGTTCTTC. This codes for CASSPSPTSGRRGNEQFF.

This clone was counted a few times. The chain links TRBV6-1 to TRBJ1-1; D perhaps matches TRBD1 (5 bases). The germline V and J ends were trimmed by 2 bases and 1 base, with 14 bases remaining between them. Germline-derived CDR1 and CDR2 are MNHNS and SASEGT. There are 16 residues in the CDR3. DNA for the CDR3: TGTGCCAGCAGTGAAACACCTGGGCAGGGGAACACTGAAGCTTTCTTT. Protein: CASSETPGQGNTEAFF.

The gene calls are TRBV2 and TRBJ1-5; weak D call: TRBD1 (5 bases). The V gene's germline CDR1 is SNHLY and CDR2 FYNNEI. V lost 0 bases and J lost 9, with 9 bases in between. The CDR3 sequence is 13 residues long. CDR3 loop: CASSEAGRGPQHF. CDR3 nucleotides: TGTGCCAGCAGTGAAGCAGGGAGGGGGCCCCAGCATTTT.

This chain links TRBV7-9 with TRBJ1-3, with D perhaps matching TRBD1 (6 bases). The CDR3 totals 14 residues. The germline gives CDR1 SEHNR, CDR2 FQNEAQ (reference sequence). The germline V and J ends were trimmed by 4 bases and 4 bases, with 11 bases remaining between them. The DNA of the CDR3 is TGTGCCAGCAGCTCGGGGGGCTACGGAAACACCATATATTTT. This encodes CASSSGGYGNTIYF.